This TCR beta chain was documented in a study of a mutant IDH1 vaccine in newly diagnosed glioma listed by TCRdb under 2021. In terms of the full investigation: Patients received eight vaccinations in weeks 1, 3, 5, 7, 11, 15, 19 and 23, corresponding to visits V03 through V10. Of the 30 or so patients who were treated, around 62% were male and approximately 38% were female, and the mean age was around 40 years. Six visits were used for peripheral blood collection: V03 (baseline), V05, V07, V10, V12 and V13. Prior to enrollment, patients had been given standard therapy consisting of radiotherapy alone, temozolomide alone, or radiochemotherapy with temozolomide, with the combination given to most patients. For exploratory analyses, longitudinal TCRB deep sequencing was carried out in about two dozen treated patients wherever samples were available. In the chemotherapy-containing groups, vaccination started alongside temozolomide cycles, whereas in patients who had radiotherapy alone it started 4-6 weeks after radiotherapy.

The cysteine opens and the phenylalanine closes a CDR3 of 11 amino acids. CDR3 DNA is the only sequence kept; it has 33 bases, read in frame from the first base. V and J are truncated by 1 base and 8 bases respectively, leaving an intervening sequence of 3 bases. For CDR1 and CDR2, the germline V gene lists WSHSY and SAAADI. This sample's time point label indicates: week 11, during vaccination. Every vaccine dose consisted of 300 ug of a 20-mer mutant IDH1 peptide in Montanide, administered subcutaneously together with topical imiquimod. All donors had newly diagnosed IDH1-mutant astrocytomas of WHO grade 3 or 4 that showed loss of nuclear ATRX. The samples were drawn from NOA16, a multicentre, single-arm, open-label phase I trial in Germany that tested a mutant IDH1 peptide vaccine in humans for the first time. The DNeasy Blood and Tissue Kit was used to extract genomic DNA from EDTA blood for TCRB sequencing.

Results the study describes overall, beyond this receptor: Pseudoprogression seemed to be unrelated to changes in the top peripheral T cell clonotypes found by TCRB sequencing. Availability determined which PBMC samples were chosen for TCRB deep sequencing. Vaccine-induced immune responses across multiple MHC alleles were detected in 90% to 95% of patients. It was noted by the authors that analyses of patient blood samples could not be reproduced owing to sample limitations.

Notes on this clone: Its recognized antigen is unknown. Base qualities are not at hand, and no much larger clone is one base apart.

Libraries were built with the immunoSEQ multiplex PCR assay. The hsTCRB Kit was used according to the manufacturer's protocol to amplify rearranged TCR beta chain sequences. Sequencing of TCRB libraries was carried out on an Illumina MiSeq. The study's processing was this. Demultiplexing, trimming and gene mapping were performed with the kit vendor's proprietary platform. As stored in TCRdb, this immuneACCESS dataset retains in-frame rearrangements with V and J assigned. A fraction of the clones does not appear; measured against another copy, unresolved V genes explain less than half of the discrepancy, and the remainder lacks a known reason. V and J calls and clone size come straight from that table; D and trimming were deduced from the DNA. This sample comprises tens of thousands of clones, around 77% of them detected only once. The ten largest clones represent 9% to 10% of the sample.

This sequence uses TRBV10-2 and TRBJ2-1; no D gene can be assigned with confidence. The clonotype originates from a young woman with glioma. Sample: PBMCs, taken from a glioma patient whose treatment included an IDH1 peptide vaccine. The DNA sequence reads TGCGCCAGCAGTGAGTTCGATGAGCAGTTCTTC. Its protein is CASSEFDEQFF.